The present T cell receptor beta chain was sequenced within a study of breast tumors, draining lymph nodes, adjacent tissues. The study, taken as a whole, reports: Tumor TCR diversity was below lymph nodes but above nontumor tissue.

Axillary draining lymph nodes of breast cancer patients supplied the node samples. Using its own MiXCR run on the multiplex PCR reads, TCRdb lists one record per CDR3 protein. This sample has around 130,000 distinct CDR3 sequences, with less than 25% found just once. This clonotype occurred many times. The target antigen is unknown. CDR1 and CDR2 from the germline V gene are MRHNA and SNTAGT. The length of the CDR3 is 18 residues. J gave up 0 bases and V 5 bases, and 13 bases lay outside the gene matches. The sequenced sample consisted of axillary lymph node tissue. The clonotype originates from a female donor with breast cancer. Some clones in this sample may be carry-over from other donors' samples. This chain joins TRBV6-4 and TRBJ1-5; 7 nucleotides line up with TRBD1. CDR3 residues: CASSRQGPDNYSNQPQHF. The CDR3 DNA follows: TGTGCCAGCAGTAGACAGGGCCCGGACAATTATAGCAATCAGCCCCAGCATTTT.